This T cell receptor beta chain was identified in a study of cytomegalovirus exposure and HLA in healthy donors. Study-level findings and limits: DRB1 had the most TCR associations and HLA-C the fewest, a later analysis found, with rates varying by HLA locus.

In the PCR, 60 Vbeta and 13 Jbeta primers were used. Assay used: immunoSEQ multiplex PCR; TCRdb lists only in-frame clones, some missing. In the table there are about 130,000 clones, about 10% of which are singletons. Concerning this clone: What it binds is unknown.

Though nominally healthy at sampling, donors likely had unrecorded immune exposures. Sequenced sample: PBMCs. The origin of this receptor is a woman in her late teens or twenties in good health and CMV-seropositive.

The CDR3, as DNA: TGTGCCAGCAGCTGGGGCGGTGGAGAAGGCGAGCAGTTCTTC. It is translated as CASSWGGGEGEQFF. The V and J genes are TRBV11-3 and TRBJ2-1, with a tentative D call TRBD1 (5 bases). The germline V gene encodes CDR1 SGHNT and CDR2 YENEEA. Trimming stripped 4 bases from V and 10 bases from J, with 17 bases between. The CDR3 runs 14 residues.